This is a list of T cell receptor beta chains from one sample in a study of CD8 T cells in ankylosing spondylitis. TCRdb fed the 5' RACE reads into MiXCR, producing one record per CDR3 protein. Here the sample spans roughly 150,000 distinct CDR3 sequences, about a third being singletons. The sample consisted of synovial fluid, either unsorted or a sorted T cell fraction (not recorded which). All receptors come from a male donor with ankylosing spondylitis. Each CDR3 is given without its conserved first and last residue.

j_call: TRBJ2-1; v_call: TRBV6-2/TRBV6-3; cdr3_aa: ASSPQREPHNEQF
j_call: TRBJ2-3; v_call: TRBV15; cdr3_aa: ATSRDGASTDTQY
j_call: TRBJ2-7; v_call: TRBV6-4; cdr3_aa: PLSLEQY
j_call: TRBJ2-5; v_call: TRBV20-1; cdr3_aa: SAFNRGRETQY
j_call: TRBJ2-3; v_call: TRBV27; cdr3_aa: ASSLSLSTDTQY
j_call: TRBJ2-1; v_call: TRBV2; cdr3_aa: ASSGLAGGPPYNEQF
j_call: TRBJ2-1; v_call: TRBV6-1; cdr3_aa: ASSQAGGNNEQF
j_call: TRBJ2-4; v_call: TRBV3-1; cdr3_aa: ASSQGAQRVLY
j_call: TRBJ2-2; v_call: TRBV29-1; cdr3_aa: SVLDRTNTGELF
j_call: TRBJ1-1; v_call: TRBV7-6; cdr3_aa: ASSLGTTIEAF
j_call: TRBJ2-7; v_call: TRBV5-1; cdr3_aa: ASRMQGPASEQY
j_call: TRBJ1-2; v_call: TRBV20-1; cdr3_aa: SASRTGGNYGYT
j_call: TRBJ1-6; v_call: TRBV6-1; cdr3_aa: ASILRDRDNSPLH
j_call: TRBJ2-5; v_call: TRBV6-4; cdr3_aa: ASPTPGGQETQY
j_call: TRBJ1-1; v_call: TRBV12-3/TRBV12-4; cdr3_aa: ASTPGHMNTEAF
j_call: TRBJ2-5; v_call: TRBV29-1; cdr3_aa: SVESGGKETQY
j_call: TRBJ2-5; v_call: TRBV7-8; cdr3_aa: ASSLASVVSETQY
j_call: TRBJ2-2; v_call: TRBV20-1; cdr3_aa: SARTANTGELF